What follows are 26 T cell receptor beta chains derived from one specimen sequenced in a study of blood T cell repertoires in COVID-19. Generated by immunoSEQ multiplex PCR, the TCRdb table keeps only in-frame clones and is missing some. The sample comprises approximately 150,000 clones, 76% of which are singletons, and 4.2% rests with the top ten. The sample was peripheral blood. All receptors come from a man in his 60s with acute or convalescent COVID-19.

In regard to this clone: An end of the junction does not agree with germline; a read error may underlie this. As DNA, the CDR3 is TGTGCTAGCAGCCCCGGACAGCCCACGGCCCAGTACTTC. Protein sequence: CASSPGQPTAQYF. This chain links TRBV7-7 with TRBJ2-5; D is possibly TRBD1 (6 bases). The CDR3 has 13 amino acids. The germline CDR1 and CDR2 sequences are SSHAT and FNYEAQ (reference sequence).

The CDR3 coding sequence is TGTGCCAGCAGCTCCCCCTGGGGGCGGGACTATGGCTACACCTTC. Translated: CASSSPWGRDYGYTF. V and J are TRBV7-2 and TRBJ1-2; weak D call: TRBD1 (6 bases). The V gene's germline CDR1 is SGHTA and CDR2 FQGNSA. V dropped 4 bases and J dropped 3 bases, with 15 bases sitting between them. The CDR3 extends over 15 amino acids.

The rearrangement joins TRBV11-3 to TRBJ2-3; 9 bases are shared with TRBD2. CDR1 and CDR2 from the germline V gene are SGHNT and YENEEA. The CDR3 covers 15 residues. V gave up 5 bases and J gave up 6 bases; unmatched junction bases: 9. The CDR3: CASSLSGRGIDTQYF. Here the CDR3 DNA reads TGTGCCAGCAGCCTTAGCGGGAGAGGCATTGATACGCAGTATTTT.

This chain links TRBV5-1 with TRBJ2-3, with unresolved D. The V end lost 2 bases, the J end lost 2 bases, and 12 bases lay between the germline ends. The CDR3 has 15 residues. Germline lookup yields CDR1 SGHRS and CDR2 YFSETQ. CDR3 DNA: TGCGCCAGCAGCTTCTGGCGCGGAGCCACAGATACGCAGTATTTT. It yields the protein CASSFWRGATDTQYF. Complete variable domain (other parts from reference TRBV5-1 and TRBJ2-3): KAGVTQTPRYLIKTRGQQVTLSCSPISGHRSVSWYQQTPGQGLQFLFEYFSETQRNKGNFPGRFSGRQFSNSRSEMNVSTLELGDSALYLCASSFWRGATDTQYFGPGTRLTVL.

The CDR3: CASSYTGGYYEQYF. CDR3 sequence (DNA): TGTGCCAGCAGTTACACAGGGGGCTACTACGAGCAGTACTTC. This chain uses TRBV6-2 or TRBV6-3 with TRBJ2-7, with TRBD1 matching 9 bases. Trimming at V came to 2 bases and at J to 3 bases, leaving 2 bases not matched to a gene. Germline CDR1 reads MNHEY; CDR2 reads SVGEGT. There are 14 residues in the CDR3.

V usage is TRBV4-2 and J usage is TRBJ2-7; a weak D match, TRBD2 (6 bases). The CDR3 runs 15 residues. V was shortened by 0 bases and J by 4 bases, with 13 bases between the two germline ends. The germline V gene has CDR1 LGHNA and CDR2 YNFKEQ. The CDR3 is CASSQDASGLYEQYF. Written as DNA, the CDR3 is TGTGCCAGCAGCCAAGATGCCAGCGGGCTTTACGAGCAGTACTTC.

The genes are TRBV6-6 and TRBJ2-7, with D possibly being TRBD1 (6 bases). The germline V and J ends were trimmed by 2 bases and 2 bases, with 16 bases remaining between them. CDR1 and CDR2 (germline): MNHNY, SVGAGI (reference sequence). This CDR3 contains 16 residues. CDR3 amino acids: CASSYTGAGTPYEQYF. In DNA, the CDR3 is TGTGCCAGCAGTTACACCGGGGCCGGGACACCCTACGAGCAGTACTTC.

This sequence joins TRBV27 and TRBJ2-6, with D hard to call. The germline V gene encodes CDR1 MNHEY and CDR2 SMNVEV (reference sequence). V gave up 2 bases and J gave up 0 bases, with 5 bases separating them. The CDR3 is made up of 15 amino acids. The CDR3 is CASSLMRSGANVLTF. The DNA of the CDR3 is TGTGCCAGCAGTTTAATGCGCTCTGGGGCCAACGTCCTGACTTTC.

This chain links TRBV24-1 with TRBJ2-3; 7 nucleotides align to TRBD2. V shed 2 bases, J shed 4 bases, and the junction held 8 bases outside the gene matches. The CDR3 length is 16 residues. The germline CDR1 and CDR2 sequences are KGHDR and SFDVKD. For the CDR3, the DNA is TGTGCCACCAGTGATTGGGGCGGGAGTAAGCCAGATACGCAGTATTTT. Its protein is CATSDWGGSKPDTQYF.

The chain uses TRBV27 and TRBJ2-1; 9 nucleotides match TRBD2. Germline V CDR1 and CDR2: MNHEY, SMNVEV (reference sequence). The CDR3 has 14 residues. J lost 4 bases, V lost 6 bases, and 4 bases had no gene match. The CDR3 nucleotides read TGTGCCAGCAGGGCGACTAGCGGATACAATGAGCAGTTCTTC. Amino acids: CASRATSGYNEQFF.

This clone came up many times. This chain links TRBV19 with TRBJ1-5; tentative D call: TRBD1 (5 bases). The CDR3 totals 14 residues. The germline V gene has CDR1 LNHDA and CDR2 SQIVND (reference sequence). V dropped 0 bases and J dropped 9 bases, with 12 bases sitting between them. The DNA of the CDR3 is TGTGCCAGTAGTATAGATCAGGGTACGCGGCCCCAGCATTTT. Protein product: CASSIDQGTRPQHF. Variable domain in full (rest from reference TRBV19 and TRBJ1-5): DGGITQSPKYLFRKEGQNVTLSCEQNLNHDAMYWYRQDPGQGLRLIYYSQIVNDFQKGDIAEGYSVSREKKESFPLTVTSAQKNPTAFYLCASSIDQGTRPQHFGDGTRLSIL.

The chain uses TRBV5-1 and TRBJ1-6; no reliable D call. This CDR3 region has 15 residues. Per the germline V gene, CDR1 is SGHRS and CDR2 is YFSETQ. Trimming took 0 bases from V and 4 from J, leaving 8 bases between them. CDR3 protein: CASSLDSPYNSPLHF. Written as DNA, the CDR3 is TGCGCCAGCAGCTTGGACAGCCCTTATAATTCACCCCTCCACTTT.

This clone showed up just once. The chain combines TRBV9 with TRBJ2-1; 8 nucleotides match TRBD2. The CDR3 spans 15 residues. Germline trimming cut 3 bases from V and 8 bases from J; bases unmatched to any gene: 10. Germline V lookup: CDR1 SGDLS, CDR2 YYNGEE. CDR3 sequence reads: CASSATSGGAHEQFF. CDR3 DNA sequence: TGTGCCAGCAGCGCCACTAGCGGCGGTGCCCATGAGCAGTTCTTC.

About this clone: One junction end does not reproduce the germline sequence, and a read error may be involved. This rearrangement joins TRBV7-8 to TRBJ2-5; 8 bases match TRBD2. The germline V gene encodes CDR1 SGHVS and CDR2 FQNEAQ. The CDR3 runs to 15 residues. The CDR3 nucleotides are TGTGCCAGCAGCCTAGCGGGTCCGACACAAGAGACCCAGTACTTC. This codes for CASSLAGPTQETQYF.

This chain joins TRBV27 and TRBJ1-6; TRBD1 matches at 9 bases. Looked up from germline, CDR1 is MNHEY and CDR2 is SMNVEV (reference sequence). The V segment lost 1 base and the J segment 10 bases; nucleotides outside the gene matches: 5. CDR3 length: 15 residues. CDR3 loop: CASSLLVTGGSPLHF. The CDR3 region has the DNA TGTGCCAGCAGTTTATTGGTGACAGGGGGGTCACCCCTCCACTTT.

The chain joins TRBV6-6 to TRBJ2-2; TRBD2 matches at 10 bases. After removal of 5 bases from V and 0 bases from J, the junction contained 3 bases not matched to a gene. The CDR3 consists of 16 residues. Germline V gives CDR1 MNHNY, CDR2 SVGAGI (reference sequence). CDR3 bases: TGTGCCAGCAGTCACGGACTAGCGGCGAACACCGGGGAGCTGTTTTTT. It yields the protein CASSHGLAANTGELFF.

CDR3 DNA: TGTGCCAGCAGTTACGGTAGGGGGCCGGATAACTATGGCTACACCTTC. This sequence encodes CASSYGRGPDNYGYTF. The chain is built from TRBV6-5 and TRBJ1-2, with 7 positions matching TRBD1. The CDR3 has 16 residues. Germline CDR1 reads MNHEY; CDR2 reads SVGAGI. The V and J ends lost 2 bases and 1 base, in that order; junction bases with no gene match: 7.

The rearrangement links TRBV19 to TRBJ1-2; perhaps TRBD1 as D (5 bases). Looked up from germline, CDR1 is LNHDA and CDR2 is SQIVND (reference sequence). Trimming took off 6 bases at V and 4 bases at J, with 12 bases between the two ends. This CDR3 has 13 residues. For the CDR3, the DNA is TGTGCCAGTAGCGACCAGGGAACCTATGGCTACACCTTC. Amino acids: CASSDQGTYGYTF.

V gene TRBV18 combines with J gene TRBJ2-5, with 9 bases matching TRBD2. The CDR3 is 15 residues long. Germline-derived CDR1 and CDR2 are KGHSH and LQKENI. V lost 0 bases and J lost 5; bases outside the gene matches: 4. The CDR3 nucleotides are TGTGCCAGCTCACCACCTAGCGGGAGCGGGGAGACCCAGTACTTC. It is translated as CASSPPSGSGETQYF.

The chain couples TRBV6-5 to TRBJ2-1, with a tentative D call TRBD1 (8 bases). The V end lost 7 bases, the J end lost 10 bases, and 17 bases lay between the germline ends. CDR1 and CDR2 from the germline V gene are MNHEY and SVGAGI. The CDR3 loop spans 13 amino acids. As DNA, the CDR3 is TGTGCCAGCATCGTGGACAGGGAGGGCGAGCAGTTCTTC. It yields the protein CASIVDREGEQFF.

This clone appeared a few times. The genes are TRBV7-2 and TRBJ1-6, with no clear D. The CDR3 length is 17 residues. Germline lookup yields CDR1 SGHTA and CDR2 FQGNSA. The V gene lost 5 bases and the J gene lost 8 bases, with 22 bases spanning the gap. The CDR3 sequence: CASSVTTGVYTYSPLHF. CDR3 sequence (DNA): TGTGCCAGCAGCGTGACTACCGGGGTCTACACCTATTCACCCCTCCACTTT.

This sequence joins TRBV24-1 and TRBJ2-7; 10 nucleotides align to TRBD2. CDR1 and CDR2 from the germline V gene are KGHDR and SFDVKD. The trim removed 3 bases at V and 3 bases at J, leaving 7 bases unmatched. There are 16 residues in the CDR3. For the CDR3, the DNA is TGTGCCACCAGTGATGGGGCGAGCGGGAGGGGCTACGAGCAGTACTTC. Its protein is CATSDGASGRGYEQYF.

The V gene is TRBV19, the J gene TRBJ2-1; maybe TRBD2 (5 bases). Germline CDR1 and CDR2: LNHDA and SQIVND (reference sequence). V lost 7 bases and J 1 base, leaving 20 bases between the germline ends. CDR3 length: 17 residues. This CDR3 is CASTDRESIRSYNEQFF. The CDR3 coding sequence is TGTGCCAGTACGGACCGGGAAAGTATTAGGTCCTACAATGAGCAGTTCTTC.

The chain has TRBV19 and TRBJ1-2; maybe TRBD1 (5 bases). Germline V gene sequence: CDR1 LNHDA, CDR2 SQIVND (reference sequence). V was trimmed by 4 bases and J by 7 bases, leaving 13 bases between them. This CDR3 has 13 amino acids. The CDR3 nucleotides are TGTGCCAGTAGTACCTCCAGGGTGGCTGGCTACACCTTC. It yields the protein CASSTSRVAGYTF.

The chain uses TRBV19 and TRBJ1-4; D ambiguous. The V end was cut by 0 bases, the J end by 1 base, with 6 bases between. This CDR3 has 15 amino acids. Per the germline V gene, CDR1 is LNHDA and CDR2 is SQIVND (reference sequence). CDR3 in amino acids: CASSIEAETNEKLFF. The CDR3 DNA is TGTGCCAGTAGTATAGAGGCCGAAACTAATGAAAAACTGTTTTTT.

The rearrangement links TRBV30 to TRBJ1-1; tentatively, D is TRBD1 (5 bases). V was trimmed by 0 bases and J by 3 bases, leaving 8 bases between them. Germline-derived CDR1 and CDR2 are GTSNPN and SVGIG (reference sequence). The CDR3 sequence is 13 residues long. As DNA, the CDR3 is TGTGCCTGGAGTGTACGGGGGTACACTGAAGCTTTCTTT. Residues: CAWSVRGYTEAFF.